Listed here are 21 T cell receptor beta chains from one sample, sequenced in a study of blood T cells in healthy people across ages. For the second PCR, which ran for roughly 6 to 12 cycles, a sample-barcoded 5' primer and a J-beta primer mix were used. From the 5' RACE reads, TCRdb called clonotypes with MiXCR, one entry per CDR3 protein. The table includes a few hundred thousand distinct CDR3 sequences, about 28% detected once. These data were also reused for a study on T cells of mothers and their children.

The sample consisted of blood. The receptors were sampled from a boy between 2 and 15 years old in good health.

This clonotype turned up a few times. This sequence joins TRBV27 and TRBJ2-7; D remains unclear. The germline V gene has CDR1 MNHEY and CDR2 SMNVEV (reference sequence). Trimming took 5 bases from V and 3 from J, leaving 11 bases between them. This CDR3 has 13 residues. The CDR3, as DNA: TGTGCCAGCAGTCTGAAACCCTTCTACGAGCAGTACTTC. This codes for CASSLKPFYEQYF.

This clonotype was picked up a small number of times. The V gene is TRBV6-1, the J gene TRBJ2-7, with no clear D. CDR3 size: 12 residues. Trimming took off 6 bases at V and 3 bases at J, with 9 bases between the two ends. The germline gives CDR1 MNHNS, CDR2 SASEGT. In DNA, the CDR3 is TGTGCCAGCAGGGGCCAGGACTACGAGCAGTACTTC. Translation: CASRGQDYEQYF.

The chain links TRBV6-5 to TRBJ1-1, with D possibly matching TRBD1 (5 bases). CDR1 and CDR2 (germline): MNHEY, SVGAGI. Trimming took off 4 bases at V and 2 bases at J, with 17 bases between the two ends. This CDR3 spans 16 amino acids. CDR3 protein: CASSLGIEQANTEAFF. CDR3 DNA sequence: TGTGCCAGCAGTTTGGGTATTGAACAGGCTAACACTGAAGCTTTCTTT.

This clonotype was detected a few times. The gene calls are TRBV15 and TRBJ2-7, with D possibly being TRBD1 or TRBD2 (5 bases each). CDR1 and CDR2 (germline): LNHNV, YYDKDF (reference sequence). The CDR3 totals 17 residues. V dropped 1 base and J dropped 0 bases, with 16 bases sitting between them. The CDR3 region is CATSRAIEGPLSYEQYF. The CDR3 DNA follows: TGTGCCACCAGCAGAGCTATTGAGGGGCCCCTCTCCTACGAGCAGTACTTC. Together with reference TRBV15 and TRBJ2-7, the CDR3 gives the full variable domain: DAMVIQNPRYQVTQFGKPVTLSCSQTLNHNVMYWYQQKSSQAPKLLFHYYDKDFNNEADTPDNFQSRRPNTSFCFLDIRSPGLGDTAMYLCATSRAIEGPLSYEQYFGPGTRLTVT.

The chain combines TRBV10-3 with TRBJ1-1; 7 bases fit TRBD1. In germline, CDR1 is ENHRY, CDR2 SYGVKD. This CDR3 contains 14 residues. V lost 6 bases and J lost 3; bases outside the gene matches: 7. CDR3 loop: CAIRRQGGDTEAFF. The DNA for the CDR3 is TGTGCCATCAGGCGACAGGGAGGGGACACTGAAGCTTTCTTT.

This clonotype was counted between two and nine times. This chain uses TRBV5-1 with TRBJ2-7, with D uncertain. The J call may not be correct, given that the DNA end is closer to TRBJ2-5. Germline V CDR1 and CDR2: SGHRS, YFSETQ. CDR3 length equals 13 residues. The CDR3 DNA is TGCGCCAGCAGCTTAGGGAAGACAGAGACCCAGTACTTC. Protein: CASSLGKTETQYF.

This clonotype was found a few times. The chain joins TRBV20-1 to TRBJ2-7, with a tentative D call TRBD1 (6 bases). Deletions cut 3 bases from V and 4 bases from J, with 13 bases between. Germline CDR1 and CDR2: DFQATT and SNEGSKA (reference sequence). CDR3 length: 13 residues. Here the CDR3 DNA reads TGCAGTGCTAGTGGAAGCAGGGGATACGAGCAGTACTTC. Protein sequence: CSASGSRGYEQYF.

This chain joins TRBV12-3 or TRBV12-4 and TRBJ2-5; D uncertain. CDR3 length equals 13 residues. V was shortened by 4 bases and J by 4 bases, with 10 bases between the two germline ends. The CDR3 reads CASSSPTRETQYF. In DNA, the CDR3 is TGTGCCAGCAGTTCCCCTACGCGAGAGACCCAGTACTTC.

The rearrangement uses TRBV9 and TRBJ1-1; TRBD1 might be the D (5 bases). CDR3 length: 13 residues. Trimming stripped 3 bases from V and 4 bases from J, with 10 bases between. Germline V gives CDR1 SGDLS, CDR2 YYNGEE. The CDR3 DNA sequence: TGTGCCAGCAGCGAGGGGAAGGTCACTGAAGCTTTCTTT. It codes for CASSEGKVTEAFF.

This chain uses TRBV2 with TRBJ2-2; tentatively, D is TRBD2 (5 bases). Germline assignment: CDR1 SNHLY and CDR2 FYNNEI. The CDR3 is 15 amino acids. The V end was cut by 6 bases, the J end by 9 bases, with 20 bases between. The CDR3 region has the DNA TGTGCCAGCAGAGAGAATGGACTTCCCCTCCGGGAGCTGTTTTTT. Translating it yields CASRENGLPLRELFF.

The gene calls are TRBV7-2 and TRBJ2-2; TRBD2 aligns across 7 bases. CDR1 and CDR2 (germline): SGHTA, FQGNSA. CDR3 length equals 14 residues. The trim removed 4 bases at V and 4 bases at J, leaving 3 bases unmatched. This chain's CDR3 is CASSSGTITGELFF. CDR3 coding DNA: TGTGCCAGCAGCTCCGGGACTATCACCGGGGAGCTGTTTTTT.

This clonotype has only a few counts. The J gene is TRBJ2-7, the V gene TRBV20-1; unclear D gene. The ends were cut back, 3 bases at V and 3 bases at J, with 9 bases in the middle. Germline V gene sequence: CDR1 DFQATT, CDR2 SNEGSKA (reference sequence). CDR3 length equals 12 residues. The CDR3 region is CSARRWGYEQYF. The CDR3 bases are TGCAGTGCTAGGAGATGGGGCTACGAGCAGTACTTC.

This clonotype was seen a handful of times. This chain uses TRBV15 with TRBJ2-1; D may correspond to TRBD1 or TRBD2 (5 bases each). Trimming took off 0 bases at V and 3 bases at J, with 12 bases between the two ends. The CDR3 totals 16 residues. CDR1 LNHNV and CDR2 YYDKDF come from the germline V gene (reference sequence). DNA of the CDR3: TGTGCCACCAGCAGAGATCTGTCGGGGCACTACAATGAGCAGTTCTTC. It yields the protein CATSRDLSGHYNEQFF.

The V gene is TRBV4-1, the J gene TRBJ1-1; D ambiguous. The CDR3 extends over 14 amino acids. Germline values: CDR1 MGHRA, CDR2 YSYEKL. Between the trimmed V and J ends, which lost 3 bases and 5 bases, there was a span of 13 bases. The CDR3 protein is CASSHTRRVTEAFF. The CDR3 DNA sequence: TGCGCCAGCAGCCATACGCGGAGAGTAACTGAAGCTTTCTTT.

This clonotype was detected only a few times. The genes are TRBV30 and TRBJ1-2; 7 nucleotides align to TRBD1. Trimming took 2 bases from V and 4 from J; bases not matched to a gene: 10. This CDR3 spans 15 amino acids. CDR1 is GTSNPN and CDR2 is SVGIG in the germline V gene (reference sequence). Here the CDR3 DNA reads TGTGCCTGGAGTTCTCATCTCCGGGACAGCTATGGCTACACCTTC. It specifies CAWSSHLRDSYGYTF.

The chain combines TRBV20-1 with TRBJ2-3, with TRBD2 matching over 7 bases. The CDR3 has 17 residues. CDR1 and CDR2 from the germline V gene are DFQATT and SNEGSKA (reference sequence). J lost 0 bases, V lost 0 bases, and 9 bases had no gene match. Here the CDR3 reads CSARDRGLRGSTDTQYF. CDR3 DNA sequence: TGCAGTGCTAGAGATCGGGGGTTGCGGGGGAGCACAGATACGCAGTATTTT.

The chain links TRBV2 to TRBJ2-5, with 7 nucleotides matching TRBD1. The CDR3 is made up of 15 amino acids. V shed 6 bases and J 0 bases; nucleotides not matched to a gene: 7. Germline V gene data show CDR1 as SNHLY and CDR2 as FYNNEI. The DNA of the CDR3 is TGTGCCAGCAGAGGGGGCAAACTTTACCAAGAGACCCAGTACTTC. Translation: CASRGGKLYQETQYF.

The rearrangement joins TRBV7-2 to TRBJ1-3; 9 bases are a match to TRBD1. Trimming at V came to 5 bases and at J to 2 bases, leaving 13 bases not matched to a gene. Germline lookup yields CDR1 SGHTA and CDR2 FQGNSA. The CDR3 sequence is 18 residues long. CDR3 DNA: TGTGCCAGCAGCCCTAGGCACCCGGGACAGGGCGCTGGAAACACCATATATTTT. Translated: CASSPRHPGQGAGNTIYF. Looking up the rest from reference TRBV7-2 and TRBJ1-3 gives the full variable domain: GAGVSQSPSNKVTEKGKDVELRCDPISGHTALYWYRQSLGQGLEFLIYFQGNSAPDKSGLPSDRFSAERTGGSVSTLTIQRTQQEDSAVYLCASSPRHPGQGAGNTIYFGEGSWLTVV.

The chain couples TRBV28 to TRBJ2-5, with 11 bases lining up with TRBD1. The germline CDR1 and CDR2 sequences are MDHEN and SYDVKM. With 6 bases clipped from V and 5 bases from J, the junction kept 5 bases outside the gene matches. The CDR3 runs to 14 residues. The CDR3 DNA reads TGTGCCAGCAGATGGACAGGGGGCCTGGAGACCCAGTACTTC. Residues: CASRWTGGLETQYF.

The J gene is TRBJ2-3, the V gene TRBV7-3, with D tentatively TRBD1 (6 bases). The CDR3 length is 13 residues. Germline V lookup: CDR1 SGHTA, CDR2 FQGTGA. The ends were cut back, 8 bases at V and 3 bases at J, with 12 bases in the middle. CDR3 loop: CASGLQGTDTQYF. CDR3 in DNA: TGTGCCAGCGGCCTACAGGGAACAGATACGCAGTATTTT.

Turning to this clonotype: Its ends do not fully match the called genes, so a read error is possible. The chain uses TRBV3-1 and TRBJ1-1, with a possible D match to TRBD1 (5 bases). This CDR3 has 14 amino acids. Germline CDR1 LGHDT, CDR2 YNNKEL (reference sequence). The CDR3, as DNA: TGTGCCTGCAATAGGCAGGGAGGGAACACTGAAGCTTCCTTT. As protein: CACNRQGGNTEASF.